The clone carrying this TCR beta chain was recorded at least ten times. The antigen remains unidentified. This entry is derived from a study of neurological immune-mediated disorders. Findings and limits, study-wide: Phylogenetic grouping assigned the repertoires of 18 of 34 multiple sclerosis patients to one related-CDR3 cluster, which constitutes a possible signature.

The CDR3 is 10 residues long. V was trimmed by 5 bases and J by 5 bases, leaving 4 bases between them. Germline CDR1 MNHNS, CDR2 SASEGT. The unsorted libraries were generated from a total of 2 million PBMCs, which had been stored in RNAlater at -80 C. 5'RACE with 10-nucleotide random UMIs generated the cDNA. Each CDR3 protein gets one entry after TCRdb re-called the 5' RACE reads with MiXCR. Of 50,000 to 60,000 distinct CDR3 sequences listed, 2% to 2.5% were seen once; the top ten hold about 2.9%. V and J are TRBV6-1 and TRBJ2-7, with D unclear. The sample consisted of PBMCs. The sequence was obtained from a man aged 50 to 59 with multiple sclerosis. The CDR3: CASSWDEQYF. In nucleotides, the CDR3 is TGTGCCAGCAGTTGGGACGAGCAGTACTTC.